The rows below give T cell receptor beta chains drawn from one sample of a study of cytomegalovirus exposure and HLA in healthy donors. Using immunoSEQ multiplex PCR, the repertoire was profiled, and TCRdb retains in-frame clones only, with some absent. The repertoire holds around 190,000 clones, around 75% seen once, with around 3.3% in the top ten. What was sequenced was PBMCs. The receptors were gathered from a woman aged 25 to 39 in good health and CMV-seropositive. CDR3s include the opening cysteine and the closing phenylalanine or tryptophan. D genes are given only for firm matches. Clone size appears in some rows only: once, few, many, or a class for an expanded clone.

CASLALAGTTPQYF TGTGCCAGCCTTGCGCTAGCGGGCACAACCCCCCAGTACTTC TRBJ2-7 . TRBV28 TRBD2
CASSGTSGVSGELFF TGTGCCAGCAGTGGAACCTCGGGAGTGAGCGGGGAGCTGTTTTTT TRBJ2-2 . TRBV6-1 .
CASSPGWSKNIQYF TGTGCCAGCAGCCCCGGGTGGAGCAAAAACATTCAGTACTTC TRBJ2-4 . TRBV7-2 .
CASSSDYGYTF TGTGCCAGCAGTTCGGACTATGGCTACACCTTC TRBJ1-2 . TRBV6-4 .
CASSTDRVGAGYTF TGTGCCAGCAGCACCGACAGGGTCGGGGCCGGCTACACCTTC TRBJ1-2 . TRBV5-4 TRBD1
CASSGQGVILYGYTF TGTGCCAGCAGCGGACAGGGGGTAATACTCTATGGCTACACCTTC TRBJ1-2 . TRBV2 TRBD1
CASSEDSRGEQYF TGTGCCAGCAGCGAGGATTCCCGAGGGGAGCAGTACTTC TRBJ2-7 . TRBV6-5 .
CASSPGTGLRETQYF TGTGCCAGCAGTCCAGGGACTGGCCTTCGAGAGACCCAGTACTTC TRBJ2-5 . TRBV6-5 .
CASSPRGRGAYNEQFF TGTGCCAGCAGCCCTCGTGGGAGGGGAGCATACAATGAGCAGTTCTTC TRBJ2-1 . TRBV28 TRBD2
CATSRDRNSNQPQHF TGTGCCACCAGCAGGGACAGGAATAGCAATCAGCCCCAGCATTTT TRBJ1-5 . TRBV15 TRBD1
CASSRGDSFSYEQYF TGTGCCAGCAGTCGAGGGGACTCCTTCTCCTACGAGCAGTACTTC TRBJ2-7 . TRBV7-9 .
CASSPDRGEEKLFF TGTGCCAGCAGTCCCGACAGGGGGGAAGAAAAACTGTTTTTT TRBJ1-4 . TRBV2 TRBD1
CASRSGVRVNTEAFF TGTGCCAGCAGATCAGGGGTGCGGGTAAACACTGAAGCTTTCTTT TRBJ1-1 . TRBV27 .
CASSVWSAVENTEAFF TGTGCCAGCAGCGTTTGGAGTGCAGTCGAGAACACTGAAGCTTTCTTT TRBJ1-1 . TRBV9 .
CASSWTAYQETQYF TGTGCCAGCAGCTGGACTGCGTACCAAGAGACCCAGTACTTC TRBJ2-5 . TRBV7-9 .
CASSLGDILSYEQYF TGTGCCAGCAGCTTGGGGGACATACTCTCCTACGAGCAGTACTTC TRBJ2-7 . TRBV5-4 .
CASSEWLAGYTGELSF TGTGCCAGCAGTGAATGGCTAGCGGGATACACCGGGGAGCTGTCTTTT TRBJ2-2 once TRBV6-4 TRBD2
CASSLGAASTDTQYF TGTGCCAGCAGCTTAGGGGCAGCAAGCACAGATACGCAGTATTTT TRBJ2-3 . TRBV11-2 .
CASSLDPVMNTEAFF TGTGCCAGCAGCTTAGATCCGGTCATGAACACTGAAGCTTTCTTT TRBJ1-1 . TRBV11-2 .
CAITPGQLSYEQYF TGTGCCATCACTCCGGGACAGCTCTCCTACGAGCAGTACTTC TRBJ2-7 . TRBV10-3 TRBD1
CASSLRQTGARYEQYF TGTGCCAGCAGCTTGAGGCAGACAGGGGCCCGCTACGAGCAGTACTTC TRBJ2-7 . TRBV5-6 TRBD1
CASSARDRGAGGELFF TGTGCCAGCAGTGCCCGGGACAGGGGTGCGGGCGGGGAGCTGTTTTTT TRBJ2-2 . TRBV6-1 TRBD1